This T cell receptor beta chain was recovered during a study of blood T cell repertoires in COVID-19. Whole-study context: Whether acute or convalescent, the COVID-19 samples came from the United States, Italy and Spain. The analysed material was cDNA or gDNA that came from T cells, B-cell-depleted T cells, or PBMCs.

This CDR3 is 12 amino acids long. In germline, CDR1 is GTSNPN, CDR2 SVGIG (reference sequence). V was clipped by 1 base and J by 8 bases, with 8 bases between them. In the original workflow: Cell counts per sample came from amplifying reference gene primers. Data came from immunoSEQ multiplex PCR; TCRdb stores just in-frame clones and leaves some out. V and J calls and clone size are as listed in that table; D and trimming were resolved from the DNA. This table has under 40,000 clones, almost 90% appearing once. This clone was seen a handful of times. V usage is TRBV30 and J usage is TRBJ2-2, with TRBD2 as a possible D gene (5 bases). The sample was peripheral blood. This TCR was sampled from a man aged 60 to 75 with active COVID-19. The chain's CDR3 is CAWSAGVGELFF. CDR3 sequence (DNA): TGTGCCTGGAGTGCCGGGGTAGGGGAGCTGTTTTTT. Complete variable domain (other parts from reference TRBV30 and TRBJ2-2): SQTIHQWPATLVQPVGSPLSLECTVEGTSNPNLYWYRQAAGRGLQLLFYSVGIGQISSEVPQNLSASRPQDRQFILSSKKLLLSDSGFYLCAWSAGVGELFFGEGSRLTVL.